This T cell receptor beta chain was captured in a study of T cells expressing NK-cell markers. Study context: All TCR beta repertoires analysed originated from sorted CD3+CD56+NKG2C+, CD3+CD56+NKG2C- and CD3+CD56-NKG2C+ T cells. Study-wide findings and caveats: As a fraction of CD8+ T cells, dominant NKG2C+ clonotypes reached roughly 1.0-7.5% in six donors.

TCRdb reanalyzed the 5' RACE reads and collapses them to one entry per CDR3 protein, without DNA. The sample spans some 390,000 distinct CDR3 sequences; the ten largest clones claim around 10%. Notes on this clonotype: Its cognate antigen is unknown.

CDR1 and CDR2 from the germline V gene are SGDLS and YYNGEE. This CDR3 has 16 amino acids. V is TRBV9 and J is TRBJ2-4. Material: blood T cells: a sorted CD56 or NKG2C T cell subset, CD4+ or CD8+ T cells, or bulk PBMC T cells (not recorded which). The sequence derives from a woman aged 45-59 years in good health. This CDR3 is CASSVDGGIAKNIQYF.